This entry lists 15 T cell receptor beta chains sequenced from one sample in a study of technical replicates of blood from a few donors. The assay was immunoSEQ multiplex PCR, and TCRdb's table has in-frame clones only and misses some. The repertoire has about 97,000 clones, about 95% of them found once; the top ten carry less than 0.4%. Sequences were obtained from T cells isolated from PBMCs. These receptors were collected from a human donor in good health.

The V and J genes are TRBV19 and TRBJ2-1, with 8 bases that match TRBD2. With V trimmed by 6 bases and J by 3 bases, 4 bases remained unmatched. The CDR3 is made up of 14 amino acids. Germline values: CDR1 LNHDA, CDR2 SQIVND (reference sequence). The CDR3 DNA reads as TGTGCCAGTAGGGGGACTAGTATCTACAATGAGCAGTTCTTC. The encoded protein is CASRGTSIYNEQFF.

This chain joins TRBV7-8 and TRBJ1-1; TRBD1 aligns across 9 bases. CDR3 length: 14 residues. Germline loops: CDR1 SGHVS, CDR2 FQNEAQ. Losses at the gene ends were 4 bases for V and 6 bases for J; bases not matched to a gene: 6. The CDR3 here is CASSYDRGRSEAFF. As DNA, the CDR3 is TGTGCCAGCAGCTATGACAGGGGGAGGTCTGAAGCTTTCTTT.

The V call is TRBV7-9, the J call TRBJ2-2, with a tentative D call TRBD2 (6 bases). Germline values: CDR1 SEHNR, CDR2 FQNEAQ (reference sequence). V dropped 2 bases and J dropped 3 bases, with 7 bases sitting between them. The CDR3 is 14 amino acids. This chain's CDR3 is CASSLLADTGELFF. The CDR3 DNA follows: TGTGCCAGCAGCTTATTAGCGGACACCGGGGAGCTGTTTTTT.

The rearrangement joins TRBV6-5 to TRBJ2-7; no reliable D call. The CDR3 loop spans 15 amino acids. The germline V gene has CDR1 MNHEY and CDR2 SVGAGI. V lost 5 bases, J lost 4 bases, and 18 bases lay in between. The CDR3 DNA sequence: TGTGCCAGCAGTCACCTCCCATTGGCATTTTACGAGCAGTACTTC. Translated: CASSHLPLAFYEQYF.

A few counts support this clone. The rearrangement links TRBV10-3 to TRBJ1-5; 7 bases fit TRBD1. The CDR3 totals 15 residues. V lost 2 bases to trimming and J lost 6 bases; unmatched junction nucleotides: 7. Germline V lookup: CDR1 ENHRY, CDR2 SYGVKD. The CDR3 nucleotides read TGTGCCATCAGTGAGCCCCGACAGGGCGGTCAGCCCCAGCATTTT. Encoded protein: CAISEPRQGGQPQHF.

With regard to this clone: Because the CDR3 is missing its conserved closing phenylalanine or tryptophan, this is likely a read error. It is unclear where the CDR3 begins or ends on the DNA, so no DNA is shown, and the CDR3 is as TCRdb lists it. The genes are TRBV19 and TRBJ1-4; the table's TRBD1 call for D was not verified on the DNA. 10 amino acids form the CDR3, both terminal residues included. Germline V gene sequence: CDR1 LNHDA, CDR2 SQIVND (reference sequence). CDR3 sequence reads: CATWGDSIGM.

The chain uses TRBV7-9 and TRBJ1-1; D is ambiguous. CDR3 size: 13 residues. V was clipped by 5 bases and J by 10 bases, with 17 bases between them. Germline values: CDR1 SEHNR, CDR2 FQNEAQ (reference sequence). The CDR3 DNA sequence: TGTGCCAGCAGCACCTCCGAGGAAGGCCTAGCTTTCTTT. Translation: CASSTSEEGLAFF.

This chain links TRBV28 with TRBJ2-7; perhaps TRBD1 as D (6 bases). V shed 6 bases and J shed 0 bases, with 15 bases lying between them. There are 15 residues in the CDR3. CDR1 and CDR2 (germline): MDHEN, SYDVKM. The CDR3 bases are TGTGCCAGCAGGAAAGTGGGGGCGGGCTCCTACGAGCAGTACTTC. Protein product: CASRKVGAGSYEQYF.

This clone was detected only once. This sequence joins TRBV6-6 and TRBJ2-7; perhaps TRBD1 as D (6 bases). V shed 8 bases and J shed 12 bases, with 29 bases lying between them. Germline values: CDR1 MNHNY, CDR2 SVGAGI (reference sequence). This CDR3 contains 15 residues. The CDR3, as DNA: TGTGCCAGCTGGGATACTCAGGGGACACAGGATGCTAGGTACTTC. It yields the protein CASWDTQGTQDARYF.

CDR3 nucleotide sequence: TGTGCCAGCAGCTCTTATACAGGGGGCAATTACGAGCAGTACTTC. It encodes CASSSYTGGNYEQYF. This chain joins TRBV5-6 and TRBJ2-7, with TRBD1 matching over 9 bases. V trimming: 3 bases; J trimming: 4 bases; junction bases outside the gene matches: 8. This CDR3 comprises 15 residues. Per germline, CDR1 SGHDT and CDR2 YYEEEE.

The V and J genes are TRBV28 and TRBJ1-2, with 12 bases aligning to TRBD1. The germline V gene encodes CDR1 MDHEN and CDR2 SYDVKM. The CDR3 runs to 16 residues. The trim removed 11 bases at V and 1 base at J, leaving 11 bases unmatched. CDR3 amino acids: CAGGQGAYYSNYGYTF. CDR3 coding DNA: TGTGCCGGGGGACAGGGGGCGTATTATAGTAACTATGGCTACACCTTC.

A single count supports this clone. The chain couples TRBV5-1 to TRBJ1-3; TRBD1 is a possible D gene (5 bases). V dropped 0 bases and J dropped 0 bases, with 7 bases sitting between them. Looked up from germline, CDR1 is SGHRS and CDR2 is YFSETQ. The CDR3 totals 15 residues. CDR3 in amino acids: CASSLGGSSGNTIYF. DNA for the CDR3: TGCGCCAGCAGCTTGGGGGGCAGCTCTGGAAACACCATATATTTT.

The chain employs TRBV28 and TRBJ2-7; D perhaps matches TRBD1 (5 bases). With 6 bases removed from V and 2 bases from J, the gap between germline ends came to 11 bases. CDR3 length: 13 amino acids. Germline V gene lookup returns CDR1 MDHEN and CDR2 SYDVKM. The CDR3 sequence is CASRSQATYEQYF. CDR3 DNA: TGTGCCAGCAGATCACAGGCGACCTACGAGCAGTACTTC.

The rearrangement uses TRBV28 and TRBJ1-1, with D unresolved. Germline CDR1 and CDR2: MDHEN and SYDVKM. This CDR3 is 11 amino acids long. V was cut by 6 bases and J by 1 base, with 3 bases left in between. CDR3 protein: CASSSNTEAFF. CDR3 nucleotides: TGTGCCAGCAGCTCGAACACTGAAGCTTTCTTT.

The rearrangement uses TRBV6-4 and TRBJ1-2, with no clear D. The CDR3 length is 14 residues. Germline V gives CDR1 MRHNA, CDR2 SNTAGT. V was cut by 7 bases and J by 4 bases, with 16 bases left in between. The DNA for the CDR3 is TGTGCCAGCACCCCCGGCGCGGGAGCCTATGGCTACACCTTC. Amino acid sequence: CASTPGAGAYGYTF.